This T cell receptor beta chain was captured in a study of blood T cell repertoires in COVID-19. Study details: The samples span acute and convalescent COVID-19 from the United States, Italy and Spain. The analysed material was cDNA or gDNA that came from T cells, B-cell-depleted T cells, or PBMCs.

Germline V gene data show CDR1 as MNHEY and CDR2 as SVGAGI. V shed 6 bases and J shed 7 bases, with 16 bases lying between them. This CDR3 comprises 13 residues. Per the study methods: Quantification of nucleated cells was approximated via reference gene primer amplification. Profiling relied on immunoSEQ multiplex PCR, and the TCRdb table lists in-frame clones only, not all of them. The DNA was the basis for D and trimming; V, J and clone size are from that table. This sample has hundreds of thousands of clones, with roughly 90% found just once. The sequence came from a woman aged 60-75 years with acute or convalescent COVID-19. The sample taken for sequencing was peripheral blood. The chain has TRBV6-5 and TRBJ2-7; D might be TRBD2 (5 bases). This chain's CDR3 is CASRDLTTGEQYF. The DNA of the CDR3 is TGTGCCAGCAGAGACCTAACAACGGGGGAGCAGTACTTC.